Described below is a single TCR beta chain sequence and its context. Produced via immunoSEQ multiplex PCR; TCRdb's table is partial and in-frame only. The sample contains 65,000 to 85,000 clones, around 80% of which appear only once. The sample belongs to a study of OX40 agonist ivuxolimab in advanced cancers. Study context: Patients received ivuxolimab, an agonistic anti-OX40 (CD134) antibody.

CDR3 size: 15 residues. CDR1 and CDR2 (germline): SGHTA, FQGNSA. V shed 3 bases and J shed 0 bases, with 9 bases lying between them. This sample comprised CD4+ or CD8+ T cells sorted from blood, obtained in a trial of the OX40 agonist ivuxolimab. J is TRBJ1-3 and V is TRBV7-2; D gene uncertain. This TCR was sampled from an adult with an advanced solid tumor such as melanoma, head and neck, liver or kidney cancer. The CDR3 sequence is CASSLALLSGNTIYF. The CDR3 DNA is TGTGCCAGCAGCTTGGCTCTCCTCTCTGGAAACACCATATATTTT.